This TCR beta chain was documented in a study of blood T cell repertoires in COVID-19. While infection was still active, Seattle patients were enrolled and then followed longitudinally. Germline-derived CDR1 and CDR2 are KGHDR and SFDVKD. With V trimmed by 10 bases and J by 6 bases, 14 bases remained unmatched. CDR3 size: 14 residues. In the original workflow: It was from reference gene primer amplification that nucleated cell counts were estimated. Measured with immunoSEQ multiplex PCR; TCRdb has only the in-frame clones, and not every one. D and trimming were read from the DNA, whereas the V and J calls and clone size are those reported in that table. The sample consists of around 160,000 clones, more than 80% of them appearing once.

The sequencing sample was made of peripheral blood. The chain recombines TRBV24-1 with TRBJ2-7; 7 bases fit TRBD1. The TCR comes from a man in his late teens or twenties with COVID-19, enrolled during active disease. CDR3 amino acids: CATLPIGQVSEQYF. DNA for the CDR3: TGTGCCACTCTACCCATTGGACAGGTCTCCGAGCAGTACTTC.